This TCR beta chain was sequenced for a study of radiotherapy plus CTLA-4 blockade in lung cancer. Across the whole study: Patients showed objective responses in 18% of cases and disease control in under 40%.

Repertoires were generated with immunoSEQ multiplex PCR, while TCRdb's copy carries only in-frame clones and drops some. The data contain 90,000 to 100,000 clones, approximately 75% of them singletons. Sample: peripheral blood, taken from a patient treated with radiotherapy plus ipilimumab. This clonotype originated in a human donor with non-small cell lung cancer who had a partial response to radiotherapy plus ipilimumab. Some clones in this sample may be carry-over from other donors' samples.

CDR3 protein: CASSSGLAGLASLTQYF. CDR3 DNA: TGCGCCAGCAGCTCCGGCCTGGCGGGACTAGCCAGTCTTACGCAGTATTTT. The V and J genes are TRBV5-1 and TRBJ2-3; TRBD2 aligns across 9 bases. This CDR3 region has 17 residues. With 3 bases clipped from V and 8 bases from J, the junction kept 16 bases outside the gene matches. CDR1 is SGHRS, CDR2 YFSETQ, per germline.